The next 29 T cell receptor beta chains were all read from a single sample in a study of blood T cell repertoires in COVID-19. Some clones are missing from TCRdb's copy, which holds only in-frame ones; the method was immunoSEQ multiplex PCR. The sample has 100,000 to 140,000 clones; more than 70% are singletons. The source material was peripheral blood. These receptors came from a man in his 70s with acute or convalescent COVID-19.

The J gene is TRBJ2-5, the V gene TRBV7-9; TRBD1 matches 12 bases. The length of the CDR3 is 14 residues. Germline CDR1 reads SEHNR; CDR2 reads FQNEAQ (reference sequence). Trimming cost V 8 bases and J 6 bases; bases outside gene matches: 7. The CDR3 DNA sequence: TGTGCCAGCTCACGGGGACAGGGGGCAAAGACCCAGTACTTC. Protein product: CASSRGQGAKTQYF. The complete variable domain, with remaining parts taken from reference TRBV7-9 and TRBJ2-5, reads DTGVSQNPRHKITKRGQNVTFRCDPISEHNRLYWYRQTLGQGPEFLTYFQNEAQLEKSRLLSDRFSAERPKGSFSTLEIQRTEQGDSAMYLCASSRGQGAKTQYFGPGTRLLVL.

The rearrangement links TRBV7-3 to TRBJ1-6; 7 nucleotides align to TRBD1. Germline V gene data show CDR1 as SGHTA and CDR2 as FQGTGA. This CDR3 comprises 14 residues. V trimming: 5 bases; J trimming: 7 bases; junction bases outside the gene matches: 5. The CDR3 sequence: CASSEQGQNSPLHF. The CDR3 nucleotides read TGTGCCAGCAGCGAACAGGGGCAGAATTCACCCCTCCACTTT.

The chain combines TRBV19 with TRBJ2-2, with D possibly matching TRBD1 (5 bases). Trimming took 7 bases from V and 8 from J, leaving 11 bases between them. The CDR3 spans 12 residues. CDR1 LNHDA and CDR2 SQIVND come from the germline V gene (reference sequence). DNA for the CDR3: TGTGCCAGTAATCAGGGAATGGGGGAGCTGTTTTTT. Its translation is CASNQGMGELFF. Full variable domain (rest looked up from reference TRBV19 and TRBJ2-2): DGGITQSPKYLFRKEGQNVTLSCEQNLNHDAMYWYRQDPGQGLRLIYYSQIVNDFQKGDIAEGYSVSREKKESFPLTVTSAQKNPTAFYLCASNQGMGELFFGEGSRLTVL.

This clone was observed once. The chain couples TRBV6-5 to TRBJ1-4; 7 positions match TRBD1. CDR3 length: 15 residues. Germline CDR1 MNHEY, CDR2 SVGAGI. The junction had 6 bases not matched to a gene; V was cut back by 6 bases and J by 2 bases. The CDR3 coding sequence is TGTGCCAGCAGCAATAACAGGGGCACTAATGAAAAACTGTTTTTT. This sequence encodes CASSNNRGTNEKLFF.

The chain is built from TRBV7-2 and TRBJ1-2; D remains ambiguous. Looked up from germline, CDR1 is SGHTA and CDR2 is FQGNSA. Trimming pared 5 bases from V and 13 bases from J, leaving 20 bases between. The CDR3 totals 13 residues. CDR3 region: CASSTQFSGDTTF. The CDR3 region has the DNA TGTGCCAGCAGCACGCAGTTTTCCGGGGATACCACCTTC. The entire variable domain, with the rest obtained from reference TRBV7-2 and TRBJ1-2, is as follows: GAGVSQSPSNKVTEKGKDVELRCDPISGHTALYWYRQSLGQGLEFLIYFQGNSAPDKSGLPSDRFSAERTGGSVSTLTIQRTQQEDSAVYLCASSTQFSGDTTFGSGTRLTVV.

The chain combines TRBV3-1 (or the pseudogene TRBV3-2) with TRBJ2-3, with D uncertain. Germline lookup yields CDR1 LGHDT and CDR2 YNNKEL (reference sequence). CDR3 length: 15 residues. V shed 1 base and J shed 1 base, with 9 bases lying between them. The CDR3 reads CASSQAALGTDTQYF. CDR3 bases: TGTGCCAGCAGCCAAGCCGCCCTAGGCACAGATACGCAGTATTTT.

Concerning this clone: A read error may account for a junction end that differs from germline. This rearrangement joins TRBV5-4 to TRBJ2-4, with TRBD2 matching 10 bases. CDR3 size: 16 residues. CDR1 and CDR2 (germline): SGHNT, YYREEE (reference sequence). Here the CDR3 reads CASSPSSGGAINIQYF. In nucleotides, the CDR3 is TGTGCCAGCAGCCCCTCAAGCGGGGGGGCCATAAACATTCAGTACTTC.

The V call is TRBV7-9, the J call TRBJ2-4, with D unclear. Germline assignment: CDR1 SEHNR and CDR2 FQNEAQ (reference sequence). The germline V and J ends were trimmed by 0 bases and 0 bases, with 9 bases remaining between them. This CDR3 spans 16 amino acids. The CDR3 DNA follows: TGTGCCAGCAGCTTAGCGCCAGATCTAGCCAAAAACATTCAGTACTTC. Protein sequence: CASSLAPDLAKNIQYF. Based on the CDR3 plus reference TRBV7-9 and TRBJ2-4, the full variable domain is DTGVSQNPRHKITKRGQNVTFRCDPISEHNRLYWYRQTLGQGPEFLTYFQNEAQLEKSRLLSDRFSAERPKGSFSTLEIQRTEQGDSAMYLCASSLAPDLAKNIQYFGAGTRLSVL.

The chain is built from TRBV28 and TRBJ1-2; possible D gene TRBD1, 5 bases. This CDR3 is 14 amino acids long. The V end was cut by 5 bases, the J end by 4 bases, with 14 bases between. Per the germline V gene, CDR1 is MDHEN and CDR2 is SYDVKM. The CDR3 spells CASSPDTYLYGYTF. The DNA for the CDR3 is TGTGCCAGCAGTCCGGACACCTACCTCTATGGCTACACCTTC.

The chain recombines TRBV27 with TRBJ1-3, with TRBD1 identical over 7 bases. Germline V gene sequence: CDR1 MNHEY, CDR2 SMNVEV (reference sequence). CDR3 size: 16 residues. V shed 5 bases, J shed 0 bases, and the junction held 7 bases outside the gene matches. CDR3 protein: CASSPTGPLSGNTIYF. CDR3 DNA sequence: TGTGCCAGCAGTCCGACAGGGCCGCTCTCTGGAAACACCATATATTTT.

For the CDR3, the DNA is TGCGCCAGCAGCCAGGACAGGGGGCTCGGGGCTGAAGCTTTCTTT. It translates to CASSQDRGLGAEAFF. The chain links TRBV5-1 to TRBJ1-1, with 11 bases identical to TRBD1. The J segment lost 6 bases and the V segment lost 4 bases, leaving 8 bases of the junction unmatched. CDR1 and CDR2 from the germline V gene are SGHRS and YFSETQ. This CDR3 has 15 residues. Combining the CDR3 with reference TRBV5-1 and TRBJ1-1 gives the whole variable domain KAGVTQTPRYLIKTRGQQVTLSCSPISGHRSVSWYQQTPGQGLQFLFEYFSETQRNKGNFPGRFSGRQFSNSRSEMNVSTLELGDSALYLCASSQDRGLGAEAFFGQGTRLTVV.

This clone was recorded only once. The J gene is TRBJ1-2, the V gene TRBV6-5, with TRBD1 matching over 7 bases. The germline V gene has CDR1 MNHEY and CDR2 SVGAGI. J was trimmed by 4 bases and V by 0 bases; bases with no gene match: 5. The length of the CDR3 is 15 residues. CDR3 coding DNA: TGTGCCAGCAGTTACTCGCTGGGACAGCTCTATGGCTACACCTTC. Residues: CASSYSLGQLYGYTF.

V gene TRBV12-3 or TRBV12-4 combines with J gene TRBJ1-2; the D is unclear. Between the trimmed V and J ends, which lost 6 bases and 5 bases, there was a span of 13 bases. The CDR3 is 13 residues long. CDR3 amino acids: CASSEVARYGYTF. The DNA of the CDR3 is TGTGCCAGCAGCGAGGTGGCGCGTTATGGCTACACCTTC.

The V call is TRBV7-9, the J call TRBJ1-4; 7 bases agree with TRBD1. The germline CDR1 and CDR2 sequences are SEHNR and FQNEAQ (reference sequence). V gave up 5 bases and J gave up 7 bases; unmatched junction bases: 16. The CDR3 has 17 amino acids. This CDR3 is CASSPSGTANVGEKLFF. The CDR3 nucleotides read TGTGCCAGCAGCCCGTCGGGGACAGCAAATGTTGGTGAAAAACTGTTTTTT. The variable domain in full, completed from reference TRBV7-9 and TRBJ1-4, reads DTGVSQNPRHKITKRGQNVTFRCDPISEHNRLYWYRQTLGQGPEFLTYFQNEAQLEKSRLLSDRFSAERPKGSFSTLEIQRTEQGDSAMYLCASSPSGTANVGEKLFFGSGTQLSVL.

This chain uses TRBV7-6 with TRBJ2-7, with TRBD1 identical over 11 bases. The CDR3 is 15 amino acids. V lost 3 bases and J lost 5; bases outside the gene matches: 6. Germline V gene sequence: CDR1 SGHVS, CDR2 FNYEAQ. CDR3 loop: CASSFSGTGGNEQYF. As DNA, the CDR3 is TGTGCCAGCAGCTTCTCCGGGACAGGGGGGAACGAGCAGTACTTC.

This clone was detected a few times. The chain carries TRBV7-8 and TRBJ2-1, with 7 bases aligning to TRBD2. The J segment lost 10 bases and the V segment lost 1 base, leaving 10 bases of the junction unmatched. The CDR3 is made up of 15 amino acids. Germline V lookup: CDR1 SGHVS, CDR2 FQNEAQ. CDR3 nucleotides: TGTGCCAGCAGCTTAGAGGGGACTACCACGGGGGAGCAGTTCTTC. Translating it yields CASSLEGTTTGEQFF.

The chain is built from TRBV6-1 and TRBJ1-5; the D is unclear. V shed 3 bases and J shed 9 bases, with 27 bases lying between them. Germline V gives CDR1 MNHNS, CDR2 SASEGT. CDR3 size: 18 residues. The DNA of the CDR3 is TGTGCCAGCAGTGATAGGTTTGGAGGTTTTACCCCCGTAGGGCCCCAGCATTTT. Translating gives CASSDRFGGFTPVGPQHF.

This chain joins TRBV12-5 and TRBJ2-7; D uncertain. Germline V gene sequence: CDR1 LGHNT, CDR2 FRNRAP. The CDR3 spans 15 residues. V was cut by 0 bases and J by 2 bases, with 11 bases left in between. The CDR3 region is CASGLVAGLAYEQYF. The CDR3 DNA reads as TGTGCTAGTGGTTTGGTAGCAGGTTTGGCCTACGAGCAGTACTTC.

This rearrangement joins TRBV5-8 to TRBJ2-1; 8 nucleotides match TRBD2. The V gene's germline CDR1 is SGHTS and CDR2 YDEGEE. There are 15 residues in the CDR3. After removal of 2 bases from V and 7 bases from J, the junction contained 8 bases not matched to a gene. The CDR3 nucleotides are TGTGCCAGCAGCTTCGGGGGGGGGCCTGAAAATGAGCAGTTCTTC. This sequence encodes CASSFGGGPENEQFF.

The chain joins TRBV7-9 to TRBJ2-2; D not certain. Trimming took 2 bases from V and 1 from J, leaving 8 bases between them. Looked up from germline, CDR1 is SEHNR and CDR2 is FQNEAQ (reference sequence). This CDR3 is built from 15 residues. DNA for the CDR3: TGTGCCAGCAGCTTAAATGCAGGGAACACCGGGGAGCTGTTTTTT. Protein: CASSLNAGNTGELFF.

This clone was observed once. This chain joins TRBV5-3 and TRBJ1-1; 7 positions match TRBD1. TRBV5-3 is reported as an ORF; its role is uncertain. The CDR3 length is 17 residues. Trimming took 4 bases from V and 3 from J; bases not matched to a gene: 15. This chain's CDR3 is CARSPATGLWEDTEAFF. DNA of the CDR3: TGTGCCAGAAGCCCAGCGACAGGGTTGTGGGAGGACACTGAAGCTTTCTTT.

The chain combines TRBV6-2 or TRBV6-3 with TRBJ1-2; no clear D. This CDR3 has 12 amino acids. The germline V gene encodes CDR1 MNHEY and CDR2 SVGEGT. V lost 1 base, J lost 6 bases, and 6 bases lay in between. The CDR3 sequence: CASSYLGNGYTF. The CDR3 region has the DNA TGTGCCAGCAGTTACTTGGGCAATGGCTACACCTTC.

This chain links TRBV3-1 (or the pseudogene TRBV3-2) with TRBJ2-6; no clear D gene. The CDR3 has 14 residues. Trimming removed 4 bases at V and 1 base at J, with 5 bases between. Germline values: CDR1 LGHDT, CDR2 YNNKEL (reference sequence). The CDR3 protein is CASSPQSGANVLTF. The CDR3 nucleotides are TGTGCCAGCAGCCCCCAGTCTGGGGCCAACGTCCTGACTTTC.

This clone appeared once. The CDR3, as DNA: TGCGCCAGCAGCTCCGGACAGGGTTCGGACAATAATTCACCCCTCCACTTT. Its protein product is CASSSGQGSDNNSPLHF. The gene calls are TRBV5-1 and TRBJ1-6; 8 nucleotides agree with TRBD1. The germline V gene has CDR1 SGHRS and CDR2 YFSETQ. The V and J ends lost 3 bases and 5 bases, in that order; junction bases with no gene match: 10. The CDR3 contains 17 residues.

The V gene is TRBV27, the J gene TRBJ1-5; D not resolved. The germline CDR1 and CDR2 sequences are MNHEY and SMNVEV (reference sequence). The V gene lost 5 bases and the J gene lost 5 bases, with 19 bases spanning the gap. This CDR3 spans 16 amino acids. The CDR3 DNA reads TGTGCCAGCAGTCCCGACAACTTAGGATCTCATCAGCCCCAGCATTTT. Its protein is CASSPDNLGSHQPQHF.

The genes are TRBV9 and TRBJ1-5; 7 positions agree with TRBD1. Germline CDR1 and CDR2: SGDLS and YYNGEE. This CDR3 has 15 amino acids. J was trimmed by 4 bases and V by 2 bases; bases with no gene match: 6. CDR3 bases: TGTGCCAGCAGCGTTACAGGGGACCAAAATCAGCCCCAGCATTTT. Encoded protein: CASSVTGDQNQPQHF.

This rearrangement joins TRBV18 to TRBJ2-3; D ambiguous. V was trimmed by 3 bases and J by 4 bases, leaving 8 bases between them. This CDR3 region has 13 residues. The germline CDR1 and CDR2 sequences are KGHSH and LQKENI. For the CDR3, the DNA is TGTGCCAGCTCACCCTCAGAATCAGATACGCAGTATTTT. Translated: CASSPSESDTQYF.

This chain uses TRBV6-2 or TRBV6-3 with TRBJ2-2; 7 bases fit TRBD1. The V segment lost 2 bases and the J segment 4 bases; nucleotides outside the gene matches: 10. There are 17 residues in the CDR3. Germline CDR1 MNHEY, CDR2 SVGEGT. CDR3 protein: CASSYTPDRSSTGELFF. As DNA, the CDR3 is TGTGCCAGCAGTTACACTCCGGACAGGTCGAGCACCGGGGAGCTGTTTTTT.

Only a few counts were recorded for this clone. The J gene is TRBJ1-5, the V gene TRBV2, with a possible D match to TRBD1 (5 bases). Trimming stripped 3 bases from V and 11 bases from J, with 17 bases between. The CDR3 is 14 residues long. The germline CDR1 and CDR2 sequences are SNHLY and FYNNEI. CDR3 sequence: CASSESRDGRAQHF. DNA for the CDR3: TGTGCCAGCAGTGAGAGCAGGGATGGCAGGGCCCAGCATTTT. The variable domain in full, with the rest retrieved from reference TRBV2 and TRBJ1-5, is EPEVTQTPSHQVTQMGQEVILRCVPISNHLYFYWYRQILGQKVEFLVSFYNNEISEKSEIFDDQFSVERPDGSNFTLKIRSTKLEDSAMYFCASSESRDGRAQHFGDGTRLSIL.